The 16 T cell receptor beta chains below were found in one sample sequenced in a study of neurological immune-mediated disorders. MiXCR was run by TCRdb on the 5' RACE reads, yielding one entry per CDR3 protein. Among 75,000 to 85,000 distinct CDR3 sequences, 17% were seen once, and the ten largest hold 15%. Sequencing was done on a sample of PBMCs. These receptors came from a woman between 35 and 50 years old in good health.

This clonotype has ten or more counts. The CDR3 DNA sequence: TGCAGTGCTAGCGGGGGGCCCTCTAGAAAAGAGACCCAGTACTTC. Translated, it gives CSASGGPSRKETQYF. The rearrangement joins TRBV20-1 to TRBJ2-5, with TRBD2 as a possible D gene (7 bases). Germline CDR1 reads DFQATT; CDR2 reads SNEGSKA (reference sequence). V lost 3 bases, J lost 3 bases, and 17 bases lay in between. This CDR3 comprises 15 residues.

On this clonotype: One end of the junction is discordant with germline, which a read error may explain. The chain couples TRBV12-3 or TRBV12-4 to TRBJ1-5; D is possibly TRBD1 (5 bases). The CDR3 sequence is 14 residues long. In nucleotides, the CDR3 is TGTGCCAGCAGTTTAGGGCAGGGTAGTCAGCCCCATCATTTT. This encodes CASSLGQGSQPHHF.

Many counts were recorded for this clonotype. The J gene is TRBJ1-1, the V gene TRBV7-2; D perhaps matches TRBD1 (6 bases). CDR3 length: 17 amino acids. V was cut by 3 bases and J by 4 bases, with 21 bases left in between. Germline V lookup: CDR1 SGHTA, CDR2 FQGNSA. The CDR3 region is CASSLEPWGRRGTEAFF. Written as DNA, the CDR3 is TGTGCCAGCAGCTTGGAGCCTTGGGGGCGCAGGGGCACTGAAGCTTTCTTT.

This clonotype was seen repeatedly, ten times or more. This chain connects TRBV4-3 to TRBJ2-7; no firm D call. The CDR3 length is 14 residues. The germline CDR1 and CDR2 sequences are LGHNA and YSLEER. Trimming left V 0 bases short and J 3 bases short, with 9 bases between. The CDR3 DNA sequence: TGCGCCAGCAGCCAAGAGAGCAGGTTCTACGAGCAGTACTTC. Protein sequence: CASSQESRFYEQYF.

This clonotype appeared many times. The chain links TRBV28 to TRBJ2-3; 9 nucleotides align to TRBD2. Germline V CDR1 and CDR2: MDHEN, SYDVKM. The junction had 8 bases not matched to a gene; V was cut back by 3 bases and J by 4 bases. CDR3 length equals 16 residues. DNA of the CDR3: TGTGCCAGCAGTTTCCTCGAGGCGGGGGGGCCAGATACGCAGTATTTT. The encoded protein is CASSFLEAGGPDTQYF.

The chain links TRBV12-3 or TRBV12-4 to TRBJ2-7, with D perhaps given as TRBD1 or TRBD2 (5 bases each). The CDR3 extends over 13 amino acids. Between the trimmed V and J ends, which lost 8 bases and 0 bases, there was a span of 11 bases. CDR3 nucleotide sequence: TGTGCCAGCTCCCGGGGCAGCTCCTACGAGCAGTACTTC. Translating it yields CASSRGSSYEQYF.

This clonotype was seen repeatedly, ten times or more. CDR3 sequence (DNA): TGCAGTGCTAGCCCGGGACGTACGAACACCGGGGAGCTGTTTTTT. Translated: CSASPGRTNTGELFF. The chain combines TRBV20-1 with TRBJ2-2, with D tentatively TRBD1 or TRBD2 (5 bases each). Per germline, CDR1 DFQATT and CDR2 SNEGSKA (reference sequence). V lost 3 bases to trimming and J lost 0 bases, with 11 bases between them. This CDR3 spans 15 amino acids.

This clonotype was seen ten or more times. The genes are TRBV10-2 and TRBJ2-7; D might be TRBD1 or TRBD2, each matching 5 bases. The germline gives CDR1 WSHSY, CDR2 SAAADI. Trimming pared 7 bases from V and 0 bases from J, leaving 13 bases between. This CDR3 spans 14 amino acids. The CDR3 here is CASMRDPNSYEQYF. The CDR3 nucleotides read TGCGCCAGCATGAGGGACCCTAACTCCTACGAGCAGTACTTC.

Of note for this clonotype: This may be a read error: a much more frequent sequence differs by one nucleotide. V gene TRBV5-6 combines with J gene TRBJ1-1; 8 nucleotides match TRBD1. The germline gives CDR1 SGHDT, CDR2 YYEEEE. The CDR3 has 16 amino acids. The CDR3 bases are TGTGCCAGCAGCCGCAAACAGGACAGGGTACTCTCTGAAGGTTTCTTT. It is translated as CASSRKQDRVLSEGFF.

At least ten counts were recorded for this clonotype. V and J are TRBV6-2 or TRBV6-3 and TRBJ2-2; 8 bases line up with TRBD2. Germline trimming cut 4 bases from V and 3 bases from J; bases unmatched to any gene: 7. Germline loops: CDR1 MNHEY, CDR2 SVGEGT. This CDR3 is 16 amino acids long. DNA of the CDR3: TGTGCCAGCAGTTTCCGGGGGGGCCTTTACACCGGGGAGCTGTTTTTT. Translating gives CASSFRGGLYTGELFF.

The chain links TRBV19 to TRBJ1-2; a weak D match, TRBD1 (5 bases). CDR3 length: 11 residues. Germline V gene data show CDR1 as LNHDA and CDR2 as SQIVND (reference sequence). The V end was cut by 6 bases, the J end by 5 bases, with 7 bases between. Here the CDR3 reads CASRTVYGYTF. The CDR3, as DNA: TGTGCCAGTAGGACAGTGTATGGCTACACCTTC.

The sample holds many counts of this clonotype. This chain links TRBV6-5 with TRBJ2-2; the match to TRBD1 covers 9 bases. The germline V gene has CDR1 MNHEY and CDR2 SVGAGI. V lost 6 bases, J lost 6 bases, and 14 bases stayed unmatched. This CDR3 is 17 amino acids long. CDR3 protein: CASRSTGGGISPGELFF. The CDR3 region has the DNA TGTGCCAGCAGGTCAACAGGGGGCGGTATCTCCCCCGGGGAGCTGTTTTTT.

Judged by abundance, this clonotype is medium-sized. The chain couples TRBV20-1 to TRBJ1-6, with 11 bases lining up with TRBD1. The germline V gene has CDR1 DFQATT and CDR2 SNEGSKA (reference sequence). The CDR3 covers 13 residues. Written as DNA, the CDR3 is TGCAGCGTGGGACAGGGGGACTGGTCACCCCTCCACTTT. The encoded protein is CSVGQGDWSPLHF.

This clonotype was picked up many times. CDR3 in DNA: TGTGCCAGCAGCTTAGAGAGGGAGACCCAGTACTTC. Translated: CASSLERETQYF. The chain couples TRBV11-2 to TRBJ2-5; D ambiguous. Germline V gives CDR1 SGHAT, CDR2 FQNNGV. CDR3 length: 12 amino acids. V was pared by 0 bases and J by 5 bases, with 4 bases between.

This clonotype occurred a few times. This chain links TRBV20-1 with TRBJ2-3; TRBD1 is a possible D gene (5 bases). The germline V gene has CDR1 DFQATT and CDR2 SNEGSKA (reference sequence). The ends were cut back, 0 bases at V and 6 bases at J, with 22 bases in the middle. The CDR3 is 17 residues long. The CDR3 DNA is TGCAGTGCTAGAGATCCCTTGGGGCAGTCCCCCACGGATACGCAGTATTTT. Translated: CSARDPLGQSPTDTQYF.

This clonotype was found many times. The chain employs TRBV5-1 and TRBJ1-2; D is unresolved. Trimming took off 0 bases at V and 4 bases at J, with 7 bases between the two ends. The CDR3 is made up of 13 amino acids. CDR1 SGHRS and CDR2 YFSETQ come from the germline V gene. The DNA for the CDR3 is TGCGCCAGCAGCTTGGATAATAGCTATGGCTACACCTTC. Protein sequence: CASSLDNSYGYTF.